This TCR beta chain came from a study of early T cells in non-severe SARS-CoV-2 infection. Study at large: Bulk RNA isolated from unsorted whole blood underwent sequencing; chains were not paired.

V was pared by 0 bases and J by 8 bases, with 13 bases between. The CDR3 extends over 15 amino acids. Germline CDR1 KGHSH, CDR2 LQKENI. Concerning this clonotype itself: Its matching antigen is unknown.

Notes on the study in general: Matching results from VDJdb favored anti-spike CD8 responses, leaving private and CD4 specificities undetected.

The TCR library protocol was used to attach unique molecular identifiers. These identifiers were attached to individual cDNA molecules. TCRdb independently ran MiXCR on the 5' RACE reads; one entry per CDR3 protein. The table includes about 70,000 distinct CDR3 sequences, more than 14% detected once. This receptor was identified in an adult who was a healthcare worker with PCR-confirmed SARS-CoV-2 infection or an uninfected control (not recorded which). The gene calls are TRBV18 and TRBJ1-4; D unclear. The sequenced sample was whole blood, obtained at baseline. CDR3 region: CASSPPEKGREKLFF. The CDR3 DNA reads as TGTGCCAGCTCACCACCGGAGAAGGGTCGGGAAAAACTGTTTTTT.